Described below is a single TCR beta chain sequence and its context. What it binds is not known. Data came from immunoSEQ multiplex PCR; TCRdb stores just in-frame clones and leaves some out. The table shows 100,000 to 150,000 clones, with more than 70% occurring only once. Per germline, CDR1 MNHEY and CDR2 SVGEGT. The CDR3 consists of 13 residues. Deletions cut 4 bases from V and 0 bases from J, with 6 bases between. The entry originates in a study of T cell responses to AZD1222 COVID-19 vaccine. Findings and caveats of the study: Nearly half of unique spike-specific TCRs reportedly avoided B.1.351 and B.1.1.7 mutated regions. In a largely white British group with more females than males, clonal diversity was possibly underestimated. Increases in Spike-specific TCR breadth and depth were seen after two AZD1222 doses. The repertoires were collected only after the peak T cell response.

This chain joins TRBV6-2 or TRBV6-3 and TRBJ1-1, with a weak D call TRBD1 (6 bases). The material was peripheral blood, obtained 28 days after the second AZD1222 dose. This clonotype originated in an adult who received the AZD1222 COVID-19 vaccine. Written as DNA, the CDR3 is TGTGCCAGCAGTTGGACAGTGAACACTGAAGCTTTCTTT. Its protein product is CASSWTVNTEAFF.